This T cell receptor beta chain emerged from a study of T cells after yellow fever vaccination. Whole-study context: The authors prepared low-cell-number fractions using SMART-Seq v4 Ultra Low Input.

In germline, CDR1 is LGHNA, CDR2 YSLEER. The V gene end was trimmed by 0 bases and the J gene end by 6 bases; junction bases not matched to a gene: 8. The CDR3 covers 17 residues. Study-level findings and limits: Clonotypes shared by both compartments, CD4 and CD8, made up a small share. Weaker, the secondary response had a peak occurring faster, on day 5 versus 15.

One entry per CDR3 protein, called by TCRdb with MiXCR from the 5' RACE reads. The sample has 310,000 or so distinct CDR3 sequences, around 7% seen once; the top ten hold over 15%. The sample holds many counts of this clonotype. Antigen specificity is unknown. V and J are TRBV4-3 and TRBJ2-3, with 11 bases matching TRBD2. The sequenced sample was PBMCs, obtained around 45 days after the first yellow fever vaccination. This TCR derives from a man in his late teens or twenties who received the YFV17D yellow fever vaccine. Here the CDR3 DNA reads TGCGCCAGCAGCCAAGAGTTTAGTGCTAGCGGGGGGGATACGCAGTATTTT. Translating gives CASSQEFSASGGDTQYF.